Below are 27 T cell receptor beta chains sequenced from a single sample in a study of response to subunit inactivated influenza vaccine. One entry per CDR3 protein, called by TCRdb with MiXCR from the RT-PCR reads. The sample records around 150,000 distinct CDR3 sequences, approximately 10% being singletons. Specimen: non-naive T cells sorted from PBMCs, collected roughly 6 weeks after vaccination. Receptors were obtained from a man in his forties or fifties who received an inactivated influenza vaccine.

This clonotype was detected ten times or more. The genes are TRBV5-1 and TRBJ1-1; no reliable D call. The CDR3 length is 14 residues. Trimming shortened V by 3 bases and J by 0 bases, and 9 bases separated the two germline ends. Germline V gene sequence: CDR1 SGHRS, CDR2 YFSETQ. The CDR3: CASSSEPMNTEAFF. The CDR3 DNA sequence: TGCGCCAGCAGCTCCGAGCCAATGAACACTGAAGCTTTCTTT.

This clonotype showed up many times. The rearrangement links TRBV7-2 to TRBJ2-7; TRBD2 agrees at 9 bases. CDR1 and CDR2 from the germline V gene are SGHTA and FQGNSA. The CDR3 has 14 amino acids. V shed 5 bases, J shed 2 bases, and the junction held 4 bases outside the gene matches. CDR3 residues: CASSRAGGPYEQYF. DNA for the CDR3: TGTGCCAGCAGCCGAGCGGGAGGACCCTACGAGCAGTACTTC.

The rearrangement links TRBV7-2 to TRBJ2-7; 8 nucleotides align to TRBD2. The CDR3 length is 15 residues. With V trimmed by 5 bases and J by 0 bases, 6 bases remained unmatched. CDR1 and CDR2 from the germline V gene are SGHTA and FQGNSA. In DNA, the CDR3 is TGTGCCAGCAGCGGAAGAAGCGGGAGCTCCTACGAGCAGTACTTC. Protein sequence: CASSGRSGSSYEQYF.

In its sample, this clonotype was seen many times. This CDR3 is CASSLDRAGELFF. CDR3 DNA: TGTGCCAGCAGCTTAGATCGTGCGGGGGAGCTGTTTTTT. The chain employs TRBV11-2 and TRBJ2-2; D is ambiguous. Germline assignment: CDR1 SGHAT and CDR2 FQNNGV. CDR3 size: 13 residues. The V end lost 0 bases, the J end lost 8 bases, and 7 bases lay between the germline ends.

This clonotype was found a few times. The CDR3 DNA reads as TGTGCCAGCAGCGATGGACAGGGGGCGACTAATGAAAAACTGTTTTTT. Translating gives CASSDGQGATNEKLFF. The chain has TRBV11-2 and TRBJ1-4; 11 nucleotides line up with TRBD1. Germline lookup yields CDR1 SGHAT and CDR2 FQNNGV. The CDR3 has 16 residues. V shed 5 bases, J shed 2 bases, and the junction held 4 bases outside the gene matches.

This clonotype was seen repeatedly, ten times or more. This chain connects TRBV12-3 or TRBV12-4 to TRBJ2-3; TRBD1 matches at 9 bases. The CDR3 contains 16 residues. V trimming: 5 bases; J trimming: 7 bases; junction bases outside the gene matches: 13. In DNA, the CDR3 is TGTGCCAGCAGTCCGCCGGGACAGGGTAATCGAAATACGCAGTATTTT. This gives the protein CASSPPGQGNRNTQYF.

This clonotype came up a few times. The chain combines TRBV6-2 or TRBV6-3 with TRBJ2-1; 10 nucleotides agree with TRBD1. Germline V lookup: CDR1 MNHEY, CDR2 SVGEGT. V dropped 6 bases and J dropped 4; count of bases not matched to a gene: 24. The CDR3 runs to 21 residues. The CDR3 DNA follows: TGTGCCAGCAGACGACAGTTTATCCCACAAATAAGGACAGGGGGTTACAATGAGCAGTTCTTC. Residues: CASRRQFIPQIRTGGYNEQFF.

V and J are TRBV11-2 and TRBJ2-2; a weak D match, TRBD2 (6 bases). This CDR3 is 16 amino acids long. CDR1 is SGHAT, CDR2 FQNNGV, per germline. V dropped 4 bases and J dropped 0 bases, with 12 bases sitting between them. CDR3 sequence: CASSSQGGANTGELFF. CDR3 DNA sequence: TGTGCCAGCAGCTCCCAGGGCGGGGCGAACACCGGGGAGCTGTTTTTT. Supplemented by reference TRBV11-2 and TRBJ2-2, the full variable domain reads EAGVAQSPRYKIIEKRQSVAFWCNPISGHATLYWYQQILGQGPKLLIQFQNNGVVDDSQLPKDRFSAERLKGVDSTLKIQPAKLEDSAVYLCASSSQGGANTGELFFGEGSRLTVL.

V is TRBV27 and J is TRBJ1-4; TRBD1 matches at 9 bases. The germline V gene has CDR1 MNHEY and CDR2 SMNVEV (reference sequence). CDR3 length equals 17 residues. V trimming: 6 bases; J trimming: 7 bases; junction bases outside the gene matches: 15. The CDR3 spells CASRKTGGEGRGEKLFF. DNA for the CDR3: TGTGCCAGCAGAAAAACAGGGGGCGAAGGACGGGGTGAAAAACTGTTTTTT.

This clonotype was seen repeatedly, ten times or more. DNA of the CDR3: TGTGCCAGCAGCTTCGGGAGATTAACCTACAATGAGCAGTTCTTC. Its translation: CASSFGRLTYNEQFF. V usage is TRBV7-2 and J usage is TRBJ2-1; the D gene is possibly TRBD2 (6 bases). Looked up from germline, CDR1 is SGHTA and CDR2 is FQGNSA. This CDR3 contains 15 residues. The ends were cut back, 3 bases at V and 2 bases at J, with 11 bases in the middle.

This clonotype was detected only a few times. The chain employs TRBV27 and TRBJ2-7; possible D gene TRBD2, 5 bases. V lost 2 bases, J lost 3 bases, and 11 bases lay in between. The CDR3 sequence is 14 residues long. Germline V gene data show CDR1 as MNHEY and CDR2 as SMNVEV (reference sequence). The DNA for the CDR3 is TGTGCCAGCAGTTTACGGGGTTATGGCTACGAGCAGTACTTC. Translation: CASSLRGYGYEQYF.

This clonotype was counted only a few times. The J gene is TRBJ2-1, the V gene TRBV20-1; 8 bases map to TRBD2. The CDR3 sequence is 13 residues long. Per the germline V gene, CDR1 is DFQATT and CDR2 is SNEGSKA (reference sequence). V gave up 4 bases and J gave up 4 bases; unmatched junction bases: 3. The CDR3 region is CSAISGIYNEQFF. The CDR3 nucleotides are TGCAGTGCTATTAGCGGGATTTACAATGAGCAGTTCTTC.

The table lists this clonotype with many counts. This chain connects TRBV11-2 to TRBJ2-2; 7 bases are shared with TRBD2. The CDR3 is made up of 15 amino acids. Germline trimming cut 5 bases from V and 7 bases from J; bases unmatched to any gene: 10. In germline, CDR1 is SGHAT, CDR2 FQNNGV. The DNA for the CDR3 is TGTGCCAGCAGCCGCCGAGGTGCGGGAGACGGGGAGCTGTTTTTT. Amino acids: CASSRRGAGDGELFF.

This clonotype has ten or more counts. The chain combines TRBV5-1 with TRBJ2-2; D is unresolved. The V gene's germline CDR1 is SGHRS and CDR2 YFSETQ. CDR3 length equals 14 residues. Trimming removed 0 bases at V and 1 base at J, with 4 bases between. For the CDR3, the DNA is TGCGCCAGCAGCTTGGACGGGAACACCGGGGAGCTGTTTTTT. Amino acid sequence: CASSLDGNTGELFF.

The chain carries TRBV18 and TRBJ2-1, with TRBD2 matching over 7 bases. With V trimmed by 3 bases and J by 4 bases, 6 bases remained unmatched. This CDR3 is built from 15 residues. From germline, CDR1 is KGHSH and CDR2 LQKENI. CDR3 sequence reads: CASSPPGLQYNEQFF. The DNA for the CDR3 is TGTGCCAGCTCACCGCCGGGACTACAATACAATGAGCAGTTCTTC.

The gene calls are TRBV5-5 and TRBJ2-5; no definite D call. CDR3 length equals 14 residues. V lost 2 bases and J lost 5, with 13 bases in between. Germline-derived CDR1 and CDR2 are SGHKS and YYEKEE (reference sequence). The CDR3 sequence: CASSFGSEEETQYF. The CDR3 region has the DNA TGTGCCAGCAGCTTTGGGTCTGAAGAGGAGACCCAGTACTTC.

Only a few counts were recorded for this clonotype. V and J are TRBV20-1 and TRBJ1-4, with unresolved D. Germline loops: CDR1 DFQATT, CDR2 SNEGSKA (reference sequence). The CDR3 is made up of 17 amino acids. V lost 3 bases, J lost 0 bases, and 17 bases lay in between. Here the CDR3 reads CSASTPGRRTTNEKLFF. CDR3 in DNA: TGCAGTGCTAGTACCCCTGGTCGTAGGACAACTAATGAAAAACTGTTTTTT.

The rearrangement links TRBV7-2 to TRBJ1-4; D remains ambiguous. CDR3 length: 16 amino acids. Trimming cost V 5 bases and J 6 bases, with 19 bases left between them. Germline V lookup: CDR1 SGHTA, CDR2 FQGNSA. The CDR3 DNA reads as TGTGCCAGCAGCCCTATGGGTTTCGGGAATCATGAAAAACTGTTTTTT. This sequence encodes CASSPMGFGNHEKLFF.

The V gene is TRBV6-2 or TRBV6-3, the J gene TRBJ2-5; no clear D gene. Germline V gene sequence: CDR1 MNHEY, CDR2 SVGEGT. V lost 6 bases to trimming and J lost 5 bases, with 7 bases between them. This CDR3 has 11 amino acids. CDR3: CASRRLETQYF. The CDR3 bases are TGTGCCAGCAGACGACTCGAGACCCAGTACTTC.

Ten or more counts support this clonotype. The V and J genes are TRBV6-5 and TRBJ2-7; TRBD1 is a possible D gene (5 bases). The CDR3 is made up of 15 amino acids. The germline V gene encodes CDR1 MNHEY and CDR2 SVGAGI. The ends were cut back, 4 bases at V and 2 bases at J, with 15 bases in the middle. The CDR3: CASSFRASGTYEQYF. The DNA for the CDR3 is TGTGCCAGCAGTTTCCGGGCCTCAGGGACCTACGAGCAGTACTTC.

The chain employs TRBV2 and TRBJ2-5; no firm D call. Germline V gene sequence: CDR1 SNHLY, CDR2 FYNNEI. The CDR3 length is 13 residues. Trimming took 7 bases from V and 2 from J, leaving 11 bases between them. Here the CDR3 reads CASTLTRQETQYF. CDR3 in DNA: TGTGCCAGCACCCTAACGCGACAAGAGACCCAGTACTTC.

There are many counts of this clonotype. Written as DNA, the CDR3 is TGTGCCAGCAGTTTTTCAGGGGTCGGAAGCAATCAGCCCCAGCATTTT. Its translation is CASSFSGVGSNQPQHF. The rearrangement links TRBV12-3 or TRBV12-4 to TRBJ1-5, with a possible D match to TRBD1 (6 bases). Deletions cut 3 bases from V and 1 base from J, with 13 bases between. This CDR3 spans 16 amino acids.

V usage is TRBV29-1 and J usage is TRBJ2-1, with a possible D match to TRBD1 (5 bases). The CDR3 loop spans 15 amino acids. Trimming left V 6 bases short and J 4 bases short, with 19 bases between. Germline V CDR1 and CDR2: SQVTM, ANQGSEA. Here the CDR3 DNA reads TGCAGCGTCGCGGTAATTGGGGCATGGTACAATGAGCAGTTCTTC. Protein: CSVAVIGAWYNEQFF.

V is TRBV7-6 and J is TRBJ2-3; perhaps TRBD2 as D (7 bases). Trimming pared 1 base from V and 4 bases from J, leaving 15 bases between. The CDR3 is 16 amino acids. Germline V lookup: CDR1 SGHVS, CDR2 FNYEAQ. The CDR3 DNA reads TGTGCCAGCAGCTTAGGCCGGCAGGGGAGGGCAGATACGCAGTATTTT. Translation: CASSLGRQGRADTQYF.

The chain links TRBV29-1 to TRBJ2-5; no reliable D call. Between the trimmed V and J ends, which lost 2 bases and 5 bases, there was a span of 12 bases. Germline CDR1 is SQVTM and CDR2 is ANQGSEA. The CDR3 runs 13 residues. The CDR3 reads CSVELSGWETQYF. The CDR3 coding sequence is TGCAGCGTTGAATTGTCGGGTTGGGAGACCCAGTACTTC. Full variable domain (missing parts from reference TRBV29-1 and TRBJ2-5): SAVISQKPSRDICQRGTSLTIQCQVDSQVTMMFWYRQQPGQSLTLIATANQGSEATYESGFVIDKFPISRPNLTFSTLTVSNMSPEDSSIYLCSVELSGWETQYFGPGTRLLVL.

This clonotype was counted many times. The rearrangement links TRBV11-2 to TRBJ2-3, with D perhaps matching TRBD2 (5 bases). Trimming pared 5 bases from V and 5 bases from J, leaving 17 bases between. Germline V gene data show CDR1 as SGHAT and CDR2 as FQNNGV. The CDR3 covers 15 residues. Written as DNA, the CDR3 is TGTGCCAGCAGCCGCCGGACTCATGGGGAAGATACGCAGTATTTT. Translation gives CASSRRTHGEDTQYF.

This clonotype was seen more than once but under ten times. The chain couples TRBV20-1 to TRBJ2-4; D ambiguous. Trimming took off 0 bases at V and 2 bases at J, with 5 bases between the two ends. Germline-derived CDR1 and CDR2 are DFQATT and SNEGSKA (reference sequence). The CDR3 spans 13 residues. CDR3 amino acids: CSARDYSKNIQYF. The CDR3 nucleotides read TGCAGTGCTAGAGACTATTCCAAAAACATTCAGTACTTC.